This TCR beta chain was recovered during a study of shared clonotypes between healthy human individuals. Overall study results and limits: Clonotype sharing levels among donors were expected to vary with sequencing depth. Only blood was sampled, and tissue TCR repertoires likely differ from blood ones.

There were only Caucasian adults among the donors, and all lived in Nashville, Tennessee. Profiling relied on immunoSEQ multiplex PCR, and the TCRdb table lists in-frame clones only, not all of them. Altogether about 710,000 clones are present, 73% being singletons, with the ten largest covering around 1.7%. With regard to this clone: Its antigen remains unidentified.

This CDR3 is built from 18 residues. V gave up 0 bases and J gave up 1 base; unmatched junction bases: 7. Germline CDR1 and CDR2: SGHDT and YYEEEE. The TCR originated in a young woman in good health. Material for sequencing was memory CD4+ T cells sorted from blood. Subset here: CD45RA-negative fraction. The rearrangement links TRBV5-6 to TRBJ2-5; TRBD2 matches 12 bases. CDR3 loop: CASSLVLAGGPSQETQYF. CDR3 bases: TGTGCCAGCAGCTTGGTCCTAGCGGGAGGGCCGTCCCAAGAGACCCAGTACTTC.